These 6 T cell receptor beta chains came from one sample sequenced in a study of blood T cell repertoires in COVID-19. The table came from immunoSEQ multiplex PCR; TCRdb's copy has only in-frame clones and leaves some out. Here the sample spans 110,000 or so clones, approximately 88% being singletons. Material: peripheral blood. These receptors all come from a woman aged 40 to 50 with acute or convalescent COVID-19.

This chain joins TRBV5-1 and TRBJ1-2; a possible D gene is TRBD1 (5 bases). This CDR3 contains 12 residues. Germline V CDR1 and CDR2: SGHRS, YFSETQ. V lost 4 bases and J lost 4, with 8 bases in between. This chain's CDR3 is CASSERGYGYTF. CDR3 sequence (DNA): TGCGCCAGCAGCGAAAGGGGCTATGGCTACACCTTC.

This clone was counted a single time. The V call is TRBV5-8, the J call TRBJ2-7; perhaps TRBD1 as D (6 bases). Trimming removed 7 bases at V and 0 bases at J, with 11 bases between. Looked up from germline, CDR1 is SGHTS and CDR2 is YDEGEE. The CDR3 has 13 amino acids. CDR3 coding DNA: TGTGCCAGCCCCGACAGGTTCTCCTACGAGCAGTACTTC. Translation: CASPDRFSYEQYF.

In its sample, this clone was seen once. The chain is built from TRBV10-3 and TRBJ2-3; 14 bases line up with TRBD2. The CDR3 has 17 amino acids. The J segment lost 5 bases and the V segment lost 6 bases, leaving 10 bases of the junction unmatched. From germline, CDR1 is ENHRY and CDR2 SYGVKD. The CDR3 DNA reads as TGTGCCATCAGAGGGACTAGCGGGGGCCCCGTGGGAGATACGCAGTATTTT. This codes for CAIRGTSGGPVGDTQYF.

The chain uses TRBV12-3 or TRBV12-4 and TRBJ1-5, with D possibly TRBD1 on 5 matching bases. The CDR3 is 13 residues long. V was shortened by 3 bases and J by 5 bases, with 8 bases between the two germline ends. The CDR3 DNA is TGTGCCAGCAGTTTGGGGGGGGATCAGCCCCAGCATTTT. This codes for CASSLGGDQPQHF.

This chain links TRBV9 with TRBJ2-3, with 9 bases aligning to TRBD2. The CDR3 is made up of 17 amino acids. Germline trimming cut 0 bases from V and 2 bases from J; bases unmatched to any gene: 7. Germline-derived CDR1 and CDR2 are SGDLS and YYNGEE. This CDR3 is CASSVGTSALSTDTQYF. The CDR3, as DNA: TGTGCCAGCAGCGTAGGGACTAGCGCTCTTTCCACAGATACGCAGTATTTT.

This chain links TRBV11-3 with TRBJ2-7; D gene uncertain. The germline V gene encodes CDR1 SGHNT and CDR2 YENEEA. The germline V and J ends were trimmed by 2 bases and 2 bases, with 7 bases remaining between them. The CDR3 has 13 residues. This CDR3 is CASSLRQAYEQYF. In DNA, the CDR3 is TGTGCCAGCAGCTTAAGGCAGGCCTACGAGCAGTACTTC.